These 11 T cell receptor beta chains were sequenced from one sample in a study of cytomegalovirus exposure and HLA in healthy donors. Measured with immunoSEQ multiplex PCR; TCRdb has only the in-frame clones, and not every one. Among more than 250,000 clones listed, approximately 86% were seen once. Sequencing input: PBMCs. Source of these receptors: a woman aged 25 to 39 in good health and CMV-seropositive.

The chain carries TRBV2 and TRBJ1-4; TRBD1 matches 8 bases. The CDR3 is 17 amino acids. Germline V gene sequence: CDR1 SNHLY, CDR2 FYNNEI. V trimming: 0 bases; J trimming: 6 bases; junction bases outside the gene matches: 9. CDR3: CASSEAGQPRGHEKLFF. Here the CDR3 DNA reads TGTGCCAGCAGTGAAGCCGGGCAGCCCAGGGGGCATGAAAAACTGTTTTTT.

This clone has just one count. This chain joins TRBV12-5 and TRBJ2-1; 13 bases map to TRBD2. V lost 3 bases, J lost 7 bases, and 6 bases stayed unmatched. Germline values: CDR1 LGHNT, CDR2 FRNRAP. This CDR3 spans 16 amino acids. In DNA form, the CDR3 reads TGTGCTAGTGGTTTAGGACTAGCGGGAGTAAGTAATGAGCAGTTCTTC. This gives the protein CASGLGLAGVSNEQFF.

The rearrangement links TRBV29-1 to TRBJ2-5, with D possibly TRBD1 on 5 matching bases. This CDR3 region has 14 residues. From germline, CDR1 is SQVTM and CDR2 ANQGSEA. V shed 4 bases and J shed 1 base, with 13 bases lying between them. CDR3 protein: CSVGLGPTQETQYF. The CDR3 bases are TGCAGCGTTGGGTTGGGGCCGACCCAAGAGACCCAGTACTTC.

About this clone itself: Distinct nucleotide sequences in the sample also encode this CDR3. The chain joins TRBV29-1 to TRBJ2-2; D possibly corresponds to TRBD1 (5 bases). CDR1 and CDR2 from the germline V gene are SQVTM and ANQGSEA. The CDR3 runs to 13 residues. The germline V and J ends were trimmed by 6 bases and 2 bases, with 10 bases remaining between them. The CDR3 protein is CSVQTVNTGELFF. In DNA, the CDR3 is TGCAGCGTCCAGACAGTTAACACCGGGGAGCTGTTTTTT.

The chain joins TRBV27 to TRBJ2-7; the D is unclear. V gave up 6 bases and J gave up 2 bases, with 11 bases separating them. The CDR3 covers 13 residues. Germline CDR1 and CDR2: MNHEY and SMNVEV (reference sequence). CDR3 sequence (DNA): TGTGCCAGCAGGGACCCTGGCGCCTACGAGCAGTACTTC. This sequence encodes CASRDPGAYEQYF.

This clone has more than one count but fewer than ten. The V gene is TRBV2, the J gene TRBJ1-2; D unclear. The CDR3 loop spans 13 amino acids. V was cut by 7 bases and J by 2 bases, with 11 bases left in between. Germline V gene lookup returns CDR1 SNHLY and CDR2 FYNNEI. The CDR3: CASNFDKNYGYTF. CDR3 bases: TGTGCCAGCAATTTTGACAAGAACTATGGCTACACCTTC.

This chain links TRBV9 with TRBJ2-7; the match to TRBD2 covers 11 bases. Germline-derived CDR1 and CDR2 are SGDLS and YYNGEE. There are 13 residues in the CDR3. Unmatched junction bases numbered 4, after V lost 5 bases and J lost 6 bases. The chain's CDR3 is CASSSGRAGEQYF. CDR3 sequence (DNA): TGTGCCAGCAGTAGCGGGAGGGCTGGCGAGCAGTACTTC.

The chain joins TRBV5-6 to TRBJ2-7, with 10 bases matching TRBD2. The CDR3 has 15 residues. Germline V gene data show CDR1 as SGHDT and CDR2 as YYEEEE. The J segment lost 0 bases and the V segment lost 4 bases, leaving 4 bases of the junction unmatched. CDR3: CASSAGLAASYEQYF. CDR3 DNA sequence: TGTGCCAGCAGCGCCGGACTAGCGGCCTCCTACGAGCAGTACTTC.

The V call is TRBV20-1, the J call TRBJ1-1, with D tentatively TRBD1 (6 bases). Trimming removed 6 bases at V and 5 bases at J, with 10 bases between. CDR3 length: 11 amino acids. CDR1 is DFQATT, CDR2 SNEGSKA, per germline (reference sequence). This CDR3 is CSAGGRTEAFF. CDR3 in DNA: TGCAGTGCAGGGGGTAGAACTGAAGCTTTCTTT.

The rearrangement uses TRBV4-1 and TRBJ2-2; TRBD1 is a possible D gene (5 bases). From germline, CDR1 is MGHRA and CDR2 YSYEKL. The CDR3 runs to 14 residues. The V end was cut by 5 bases, the J end by 1 base, with 8 bases between. The CDR3 loop is CASSVQGNTGELFF. CDR3 nucleotides: TGCGCCAGCAGCGTGCAGGGGAACACCGGGGAGCTGTTTTTT.

The rearrangement uses TRBV5-6 and TRBJ2-7, with D perhaps TRBD2 (6 bases). The CDR3 runs to 15 residues. In germline, CDR1 is SGHDT, CDR2 YYEEEE. The V end was cut by 0 bases, the J end by 3 bases, with 13 bases between. The CDR3 coding sequence is TGTGCCAGCAGCTTGGTGACTAGGCCGGACTACGAGCAGTACTTC. Translated, it gives CASSLVTRPDYEQYF.